The 14 T cell receptor beta chains presented below share a single source sample, sequenced in a study of cytomegalovirus exposure and HLA in healthy donors. Primers for the PCR totalled 60 Vbeta and 13 Jbeta. This table comes from immunoSEQ multiplex PCR, and its TCRdb copy is limited to in-frame clones, with some not included. The sample lists around 180,000 clones, roughly 78% occurring once. The material sequenced was PBMCs. The receptors originated from a woman between 50 and 59 years old in good health and CMV-seropositive.

This chain joins TRBV5-1 and TRBJ2-1; D is unclear. The CDR3 is 13 residues long. Germline values: CDR1 SGHRS, CDR2 YFSETQ. Trimming removed 2 bases from V and 9 bases from J, with 12 bases in between. The CDR3 loop is CASSLQARREQFF. The CDR3 DNA sequence: TGCGCCAGCAGCTTACAAGCCAGGCGTGAGCAGTTCTTC.

The chain combines TRBV6-5 with TRBJ2-7, with 8 bases aligning to TRBD2. The CDR3 is 12 amino acids. V was clipped by 5 bases and J by 4 bases; unmatched bases: 1. CDR1 and CDR2 (germline): MNHEY, SVGAGI. The CDR3 coding sequence is TGTGCCAGCAGTAGCGGGGGATACGAGCAGTACTTC. Its translation: CASSSGGYEQYF.

V usage is TRBV5-8 and J usage is TRBJ1-1; TRBD1 aligns across 7 bases. CDR1 is SGHTS, CDR2 YDEGEE, per germline. The CDR3 is 16 residues long. V shed 3 bases, J shed 3 bases, and the junction held 11 bases outside the gene matches. This CDR3 reads CASSWDSLERYTEAFF. CDR3 nucleotide sequence: TGTGCCAGCAGCTGGGACAGTTTAGAGAGGTACACTGAAGCTTTCTTT.

This chain connects TRBV10-2 to TRBJ2-1; 11 bases line up with TRBD2. Germline V gene sequence: CDR1 WSHSY, CDR2 SAAADI. Unmatched junction bases numbered 8, after V lost 8 bases and J lost 5 bases. The CDR3 covers 15 residues. The DNA of the CDR3 is TGCGCCAGCGGGCCGCTAGCGGGGGGACACAATGAGCAGTTCTTC. Translation gives CASGPLAGGHNEQFF.

The chain has TRBV19 and TRBJ1-2; D unresolved. Between the trimmed V and J ends, which lost 8 bases and 5 bases, there was a span of 9 bases. The CDR3 is 11 residues long. Germline CDR1 is LNHDA and CDR2 is SQIVND (reference sequence). The CDR3 spells CASRREYGYTF. For the CDR3, the DNA is TGTGCCAGTCGTCGGGAGTATGGCTACACCTTC.

The rearrangement links TRBV6-1 to TRBJ1-5; possible D gene TRBD1, 6 bases. Germline V gene lookup returns CDR1 MNHNS and CDR2 SASEGT. Trimming removed 4 bases from V and 3 bases from J, with 10 bases in between. There are 14 residues in the CDR3. CDR3 nucleotides: TGTGCCAGCAGTGGCAGGGGTGACAATCAGCCCCAGCATTTT. Protein product: CASSGRGDNQPQHF.

This clone showed up just once. CDR3 sequence (DNA): TGTGCCAGCAGTGGAGGGGGGGGCGGGGAGCTGTTTTTT. This gives the protein CASSGGGGGELFF. The chain joins TRBV2 to TRBJ2-2, with a possible D match to TRBD2 (7 bases). There are 13 residues in the CDR3. The V gene's germline CDR1 is SNHLY and CDR2 FYNNEI. V lost 4 bases to trimming and J lost 7 bases, with 10 bases between them.

This clone was seen a single time. The rearrangement uses TRBV11-3 and TRBJ2-7; a possible D gene is TRBD1 (6 bases). The CDR3 is 14 amino acids. CDR1 SGHNT and CDR2 YENEEA come from the germline V gene. V lost 0 bases and J 3 bases, leaving 9 bases between the germline ends. The CDR3: CASSLDRDNYEQYF. As DNA, the CDR3 is TGTGCCAGCAGCTTAGACCGGGACAACTACGAGCAGTACTTC.

The genes are TRBV18 and TRBJ2-7; D is possibly TRBD1 (5 bases). V was cut by 6 bases and J by 2 bases, with 14 bases left in between. Germline V CDR1 and CDR2: KGHSH, LQKENI. The CDR3 has 14 amino acids. DNA for the CDR3: TGTGCCAGCTCTACCAGTCAGGGTCCCTACGAGCAGTACTTC. Its translation: CASSTSQGPYEQYF.

The genes are TRBV27 and TRBJ1-1; 8 nucleotides align to TRBD1. CDR1 is MNHEY, CDR2 SMNVEV, per germline (reference sequence). There are 18 residues in the CDR3. The ends lost 5 bases at V and 5 bases at J; junction bases unmatched: 19. CDR3 in DNA: TGTGCCAGCAGTCCTATCAGCCTAATAACAGGGGGAAGGACTGAAGCTTTCTTT. This sequence encodes CASSPISLITGGRTEAFF.

This clone occurred once. Relative to the germline gene, one junction end is altered; a read error may explain this. The chain uses TRBV7-9 and TRBJ2-5; perhaps TRBD2 as D (6 bases). Germline CDR1 reads SEHNR; CDR2 reads FQNEAQ (reference sequence). The CDR3 has 15 amino acids. The CDR3 reads CSSSLVLRGRETQYF. The CDR3 bases are TGTTCCAGCAGCTTAGTTTTGCGGGGCCGAGAGACCCAGTACTTC.

This chain links TRBV18 with TRBJ2-7; the match to TRBD1 covers 7 bases. The V and J ends lost 1 base and 3 bases, in that order; junction bases with no gene match: 3. The germline gives CDR1 KGHSH, CDR2 LQKENI. The CDR3 totals 14 residues. The CDR3 sequence: CASSPRQGSYEQYF. The CDR3 nucleotides are TGTGCCAGCTCACCACGACAGGGAAGCTACGAGCAGTACTTC.

The chain couples TRBV6-1 to TRBJ2-1; D is perhaps TRBD2 (5 bases). Germline CDR1 reads MNHNS; CDR2 reads SASEGT. The length of the CDR3 is 15 residues. V was trimmed by 6 bases and J by 3 bases, leaving 15 bases between them. The CDR3 sequence: CASSSGVTYYNEQFF. The CDR3 DNA sequence: TGTGCCAGCAGCTCCGGGGTCACCTACTACAATGAGCAGTTCTTC.

The V call is TRBV6-5, the J call TRBJ1-1; D is possibly TRBD1 (6 bases). This CDR3 is 13 amino acids long. Germline V CDR1 and CDR2: MNHEY, SVGAGI. V was clipped by 2 bases and J by 5 bases, with 9 bases between them. In DNA form, the CDR3 reads TGTGCCAGCAGTTACAGGGGGTTGACTGAAGCTTTCTTT. Translated, it gives CASSYRGLTEAFF.